Given below is one T cell receptor beta chain in context. Which antigen it targets is not known. One base away there is no much larger clone; base qualities are not given. From cysteine to phenylalanine, the CDR3 is 17 amino acids long. The DNA shown is the 51-base CDR3, in frame from base 1. This sample stems from a study of STAT5B mutations in CD4+ large granular lymphocyte leukemia (dated by TCRdb to about 2022). Turning to the overall study: Among healthy controls, the CDR3 'QG' motif was associated with a particular HLA allele. TCRbeta repertoires of CD4+ T-cell large granular lymphocyte leukemia patients were compared with those of healthy blood donors. Flow cytometry on FACSCanto II or FACSVerse showed that the purified fractions were more than 95% pure among lymphocytes. What the work shows at the level of the full study, not this receptor alone: The data were not HLA-matched, and the relatively small sample size could explain the higher clonality seen in CD4+ compared with CD8+ T-LGLL. TRBV06-family usage was enriched among the top patient clones (8/27) compared with healthy controls (2/35). Main leukemic clonotypes were private to each patient, although roughly 25% of the main leukemic clonotypes were found at low frequency in the non-leukemic repertoires of other patients. CD4-sorted patient repertoires appeared more clonal than healthy CD4+ repertoires, and this difference persisted after removing the putative leukemic clones.

TCRbeta rearrangements were sequenced from genomic DNA using the immunoSEQ assay at survey resolution. The authors' pipeline ran thus. A lowest detectable productive clonotype frequency of 2.59 x 10-5 was observed in the TCR sequencing data. Analyses included only productive TCRbeta rearrangements, meaning complete and in-frame sequences. Simpson clonality, calculated in the immunoSEQ Analyzer version 3.0, was used as the measure of sample clonality. Clones were categorized by frequency as very rare, small, medium, large (1-20%) or hyperexpanded (>20%). OLGA 1.2.3 estimated generation probabilities, VDJtools produced V-gene circos plots, VDJdb was queried for specificities, and GLIPH identified CDR3 motifs. TCRdb re-hosts the immuneACCESS table, in-frame sequences only. Its copies lack some clones; in the studies checked, an unresolved V gene accounts for under half of them, and the cause for the rest is not known. V, J and clone size reflect that table, while D and trimming were determined from the DNA. The table for this sample lists about 30,000 clones; more than 75% of them were counted only once. Roughly 1.9% of the sample is held by the ten biggest clonotypes.

Healthy controls were roughly 40 blood donors whose buffy coats came from the Finnish Red Cross blood service. All TCR-sequenced material derived from peripheral blood: patient blood samples and healthy donor buffy coats. Peripheral blood mononuclear cells were isolated by Ficoll-Hypaque gradient centrifugation. Magnetic purification was used to isolate CD4+ cells from the buffy coats of the healthy controls. Genomic DNA was extracted with the Gentra Puregene Cell and Tissue kit and quantified on a Qubit 2.0 fluorometer. This chain joins TRBV21-1 to TRBJ1-1; TRBD1 was called by the table and not checked on the DNA. TRBV21-1 is a pseudogene. The receptor comes from a human donor in good health. The sample comprised CD4+ T cells from blood buffy coats. The nucleotides are TGTGCCAGCAGCAATGAAAACCTCCAGGGGGCCAACACTGAAGCTTTCTTT. It translates as CASSNENLQGANTEAFF.